This TCR beta chain originates from a study of blood T cell repertoires in COVID-19. Turning to the study itself: Samples of COVID-19 (acute and convalescent) were obtained from the United States, Italy and Spain. The cDNA or gDNA used as material had been derived from T cells, B-cell-depleted T cells, or PBMCs.

As handled by the study authors: Quantification of nucleated cells was approximated via reference gene primer amplification. Here immunoSEQ multiplex PCR was the method, and the copy in TCRdb shows in-frame clones only, minus some. V and J calls and clone size are as listed in that table; D and trimming were resolved from the DNA. Of around 250,000 clones listed, approximately 86% were seen once; the top ten hold 5.5% to 9%. The receptor was derived from a woman in her seventies with active or convalescent COVID-19. The sample taken for sequencing was peripheral blood.

CDR3: CASSQETHHRGVDTEAFF. CDR3 DNA: TGCGCCAGCAGTCAAGAGACACACCACAGGGGCGTGGACACTGAAGCTTTCTTT. J is TRBJ1-1 and V is TRBV23-1, with 7 bases identical to TRBD1. TRBV23-1 is sorted into the ORF group, with uncertain function. The CDR3 contains 18 residues. With V trimmed by 2 bases and J by 3 bases, 15 bases remained unmatched.